A single T cell receptor (beta chain) is shown here with its context. Trimming took off 2 bases at V and 4 bases at J, with 11 bases between the two ends. This CDR3 has 14 residues. Germline-derived CDR1 and CDR2 are LGHDT and YNNKEL (reference sequence). With random hexamers, reverse transcription was performed on roughly 0.5 to 1 ug of RNA. TCRdb used MiXCR to reprocess the immunoSEQ multiplex PCR reads, holding one entry per CDR3 protein. The sample contains 150,000 to 190,000 distinct CDR3 sequences, roughly 95% of which appear only once. The data are from a study of CD8 T cells in Susac syndrome.

This TCR was recovered from a human donor with multiple sclerosis. Source material: CD8+ T cells from PBMCs. The rearrangement links TRBV3-1 to TRBJ1-1, with D possibly matching TRBD1 (5 bases). The CDR3 sequence is CASSQWQGGTEAFF. The CDR3 coding sequence is TGTGCCAGCAGCCAATGGCAGGGCGGCACTGAAGCTTTCTTT.